The T cell receptor (beta chain) under discussion was sequenced for a study of shared clonotypes between healthy human individuals. The CDR3 is 15 residues long. V trimming: 4 bases; J trimming: 1 base; junction bases outside the gene matches: 5. From germline, CDR1 is SGHRS and CDR2 YFSETQ. The authors divided CD4+ cells into CD45RA+ naive and CD45RA-negative memory subsets. DNA at about 210 ng, 25,000 to 30,000 T cell genomes, went into sorted-subset replicate PCRs. Produced via immunoSEQ multiplex PCR; TCRdb's table is partial and in-frame only. The sample includes approximately 2.5 million clones, under 95% of them seen just once.

Specimen: naive CD4+ T cells from PBMCs. Subset meaning: CD45RA+ positively selected. The chain couples TRBV5-1 to TRBJ1-1; 9 nucleotides match TRBD1. The sequence derives from a man aged 18-30 years in good health. Some clones in this sample may be carry-over from other donors' samples. The CDR3 is CASSGQGSGNTEAFF. The CDR3 region has the DNA TGCGCCAGCAGCGGACAGGGGTCAGGGAACACTGAAGCTTTCTTT.